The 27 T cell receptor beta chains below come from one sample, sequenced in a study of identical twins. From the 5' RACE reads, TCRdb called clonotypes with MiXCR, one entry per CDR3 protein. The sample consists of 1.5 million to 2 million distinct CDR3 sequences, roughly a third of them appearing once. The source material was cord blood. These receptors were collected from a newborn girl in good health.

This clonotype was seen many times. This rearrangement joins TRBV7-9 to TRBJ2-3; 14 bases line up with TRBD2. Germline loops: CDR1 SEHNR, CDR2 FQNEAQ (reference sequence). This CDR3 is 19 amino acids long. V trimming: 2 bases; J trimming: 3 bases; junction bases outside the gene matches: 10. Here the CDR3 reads CASSLPGTSGSLRTDTQYF. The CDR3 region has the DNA TGTGCCAGCAGCTTACCCGGGACTAGCGGGAGTTTAAGGACAGATACGCAGTATTTT.

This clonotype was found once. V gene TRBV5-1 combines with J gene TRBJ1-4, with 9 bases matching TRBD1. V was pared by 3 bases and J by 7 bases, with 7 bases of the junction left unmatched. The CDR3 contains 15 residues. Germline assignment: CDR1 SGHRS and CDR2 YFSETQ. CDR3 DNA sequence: TGCGCCAGCAGCTGGGGGGACAGGGATTTTGAAAAACTGTTTTTT. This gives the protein CASSWGDRDFEKLFF.

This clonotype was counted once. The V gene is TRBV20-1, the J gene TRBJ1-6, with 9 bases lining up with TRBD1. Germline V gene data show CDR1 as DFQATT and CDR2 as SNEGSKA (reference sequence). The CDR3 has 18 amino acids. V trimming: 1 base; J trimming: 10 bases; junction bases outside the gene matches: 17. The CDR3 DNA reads TGCAGTGCTAGAGGAGGTTGGTTTTCGGGGACAGGGCGCTCACCCCTCCACTTT. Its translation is CSARGGWFSGTGRSPLHF.

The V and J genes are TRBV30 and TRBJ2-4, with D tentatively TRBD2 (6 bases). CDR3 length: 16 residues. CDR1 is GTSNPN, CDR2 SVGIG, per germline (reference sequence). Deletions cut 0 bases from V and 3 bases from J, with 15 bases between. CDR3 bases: TGTGCCTGGAGTGTACAGAAGACTAGGATCAAAAACATTCAGTACTTC. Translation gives CAWSVQKTRIKNIQYF.

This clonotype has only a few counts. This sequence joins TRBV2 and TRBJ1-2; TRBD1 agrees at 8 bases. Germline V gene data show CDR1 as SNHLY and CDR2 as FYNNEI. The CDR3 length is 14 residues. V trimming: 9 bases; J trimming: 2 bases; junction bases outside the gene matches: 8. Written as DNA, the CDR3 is TGTGCCAGTGATGGACAGGGAGGCAACTATGGCTACACCTTC. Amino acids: CASDGQGGNYGYTF.

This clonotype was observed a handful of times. The CDR3 DNA is TGTGCCAGCAACTCTAGCGGCGAGCCAGATACGCAGTATTTT. Residues: CASNSSGEPDTQYF. V gene TRBV21-1 combines with J gene TRBJ2-3; the table's D gene call, TRBD2, was not cross checked with the DNA. TRBV21-1 is a recognized pseudogene. The CDR3 contains 14 residues.

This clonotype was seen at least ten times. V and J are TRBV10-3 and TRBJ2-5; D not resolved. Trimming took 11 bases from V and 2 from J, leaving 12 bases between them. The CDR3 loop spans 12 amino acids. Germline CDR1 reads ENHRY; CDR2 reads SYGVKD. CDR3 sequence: CAVGQKQETQYF. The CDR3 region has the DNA TGTGCCGTAGGGCAGAAACAAGAGACCCAGTACTTC.

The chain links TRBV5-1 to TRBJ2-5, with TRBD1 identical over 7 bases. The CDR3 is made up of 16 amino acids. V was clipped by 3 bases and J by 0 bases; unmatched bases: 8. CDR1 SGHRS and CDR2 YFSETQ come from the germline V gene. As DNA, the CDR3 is TGCGCCAGCAGCTATGTCAGGGGGAGTAACCAAGAGACCCAGTACTTC. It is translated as CASSYVRGSNQETQYF.

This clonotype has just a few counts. The CDR3 sequence: CASSLNADWDRVNEQYF. The CDR3, as DNA: TGTGCCAGCAGTTTAAACGCAGACTGGGACAGGGTCAATGAGCAGTACTTC. This chain joins TRBV12-3 or TRBV12-4 and TRBJ2-5; TRBD1 matches 9 bases. V lost 2 bases and J lost 11; bases outside the gene matches: 18. The CDR3 has 17 amino acids.

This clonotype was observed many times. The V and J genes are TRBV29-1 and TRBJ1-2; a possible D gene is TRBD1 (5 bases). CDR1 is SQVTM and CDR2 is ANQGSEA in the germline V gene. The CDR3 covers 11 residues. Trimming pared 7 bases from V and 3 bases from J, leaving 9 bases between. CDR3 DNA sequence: TGCAGCGGGGGCGATGACTATGGCTACACCTTC. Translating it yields CSGGDDYGYTF.

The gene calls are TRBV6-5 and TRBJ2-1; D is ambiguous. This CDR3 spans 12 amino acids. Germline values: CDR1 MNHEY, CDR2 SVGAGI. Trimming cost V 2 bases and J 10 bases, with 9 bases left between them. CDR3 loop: CASSYGDREQFF. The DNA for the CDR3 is TGTGCCAGCAGTTACGGCGATAGGGAGCAGTTCTTC.

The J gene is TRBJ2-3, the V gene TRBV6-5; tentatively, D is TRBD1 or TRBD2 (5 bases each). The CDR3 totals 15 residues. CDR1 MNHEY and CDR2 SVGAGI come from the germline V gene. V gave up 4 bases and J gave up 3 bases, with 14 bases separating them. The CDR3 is CASSSRGPGTDTQYF. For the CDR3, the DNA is TGTGCCAGCAGTTCCCGGGGCCCGGGGACAGATACGCAGTATTTT.

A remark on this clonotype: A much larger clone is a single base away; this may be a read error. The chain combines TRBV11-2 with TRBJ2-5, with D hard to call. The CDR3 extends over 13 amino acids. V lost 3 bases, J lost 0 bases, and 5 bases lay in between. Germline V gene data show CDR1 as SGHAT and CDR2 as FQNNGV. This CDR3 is CASSFPYQETQYF. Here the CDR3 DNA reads TGTGCCAGCAGCTTCCCGTACCAAGAGACCCAGTACTTC.

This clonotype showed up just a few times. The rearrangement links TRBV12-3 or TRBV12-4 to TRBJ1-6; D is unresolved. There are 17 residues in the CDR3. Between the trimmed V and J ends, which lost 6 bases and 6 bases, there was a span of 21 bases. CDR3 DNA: TGTGCCAGCAGCCTTCGACCCTACTCCCAGATTAATTCACCCCTCCACTTT. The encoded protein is CASSLRPYSQINSPLHF.

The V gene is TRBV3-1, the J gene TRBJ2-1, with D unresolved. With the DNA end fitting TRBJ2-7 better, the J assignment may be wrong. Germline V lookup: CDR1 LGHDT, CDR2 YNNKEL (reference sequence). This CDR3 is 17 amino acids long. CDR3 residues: CASSVNPTRSSYNEQYF. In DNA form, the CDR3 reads TGTGCCAGCAGCGTAAACCCGACTCGAAGCTCCTACAATGAGCAGTACTTC.

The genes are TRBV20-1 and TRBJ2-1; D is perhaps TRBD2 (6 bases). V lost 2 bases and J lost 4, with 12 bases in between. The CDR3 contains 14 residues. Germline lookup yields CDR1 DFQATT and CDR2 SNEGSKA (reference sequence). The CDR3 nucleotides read TGCAGTGCTAGATCCCTAGCGTCGTACAATGAGCAGTTCTTC. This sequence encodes CSARSLASYNEQFF.

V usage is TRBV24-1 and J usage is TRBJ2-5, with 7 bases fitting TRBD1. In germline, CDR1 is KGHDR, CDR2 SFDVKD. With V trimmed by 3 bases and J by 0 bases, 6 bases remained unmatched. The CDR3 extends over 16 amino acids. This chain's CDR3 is CATSDPRQGNQETQYF. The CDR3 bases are TGTGCCACCAGTGATCCGAGACAGGGTAACCAAGAGACCCAGTACTTC.

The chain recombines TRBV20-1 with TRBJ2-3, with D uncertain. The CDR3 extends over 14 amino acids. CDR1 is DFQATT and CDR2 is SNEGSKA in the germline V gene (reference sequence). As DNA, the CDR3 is TGCAGCCCGATCAAGTCTACTAGCACAGATACGCAGTATTTT. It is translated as CSPIKSTSTDTQYF.

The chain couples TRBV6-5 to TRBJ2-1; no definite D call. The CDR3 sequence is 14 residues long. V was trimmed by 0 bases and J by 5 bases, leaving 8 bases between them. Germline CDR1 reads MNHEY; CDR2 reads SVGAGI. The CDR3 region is CASSYSNWDNEQFF. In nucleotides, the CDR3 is TGTGCCAGCAGTTACTCGAATTGGGACAATGAGCAGTTCTTC.

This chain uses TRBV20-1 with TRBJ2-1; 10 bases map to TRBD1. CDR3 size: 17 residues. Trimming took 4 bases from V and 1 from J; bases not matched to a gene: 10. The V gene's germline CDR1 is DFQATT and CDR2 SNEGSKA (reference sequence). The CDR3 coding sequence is TGCAGTGCTACCGGGACAGGGGCCCTTGTATCCTACAATGAGCAGTTCTTC. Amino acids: CSATGTGALVSYNEQFF.

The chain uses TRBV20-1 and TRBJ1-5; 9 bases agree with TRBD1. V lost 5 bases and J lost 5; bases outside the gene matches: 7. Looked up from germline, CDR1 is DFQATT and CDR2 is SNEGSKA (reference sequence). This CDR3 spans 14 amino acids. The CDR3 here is CSAPYRGRDQPQHF. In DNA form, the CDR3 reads TGCAGTGCTCCCTACAGGGGGCGAGATCAGCCCCAGCATTTT.

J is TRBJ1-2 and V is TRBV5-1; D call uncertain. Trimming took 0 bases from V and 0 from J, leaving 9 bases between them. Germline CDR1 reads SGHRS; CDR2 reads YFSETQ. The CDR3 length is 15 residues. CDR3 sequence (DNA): TGCGCCAGCAGCTTGGGGCCCGGTTCTAACTATGGCTACACCTTC. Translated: CASSLGPGSNYGYTF. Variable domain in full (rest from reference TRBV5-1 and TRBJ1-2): KAGVTQTPRYLIKTRGQQVTLSCSPISGHRSVSWYQQTPGQGLQFLFEYFSETQRNKGNFPGRFSGRQFSNSRSEMNVSTLELGDSALYLCASSLGPGSNYGYTFGSGTRLTVV.

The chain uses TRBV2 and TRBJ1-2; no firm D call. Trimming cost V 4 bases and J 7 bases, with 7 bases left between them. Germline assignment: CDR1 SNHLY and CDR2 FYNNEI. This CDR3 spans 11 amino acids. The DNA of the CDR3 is TGTGCCAGCAGTGTAACGGGTGGCTACACCTTC. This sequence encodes CASSVTGGYTF.

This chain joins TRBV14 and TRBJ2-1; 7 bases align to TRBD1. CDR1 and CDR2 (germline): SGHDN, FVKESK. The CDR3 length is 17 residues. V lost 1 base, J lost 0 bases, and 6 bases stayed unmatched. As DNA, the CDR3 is TGTGCCAGCAGCCAAGGCAGGGGGTGGAGCTCCTACAATGAGCAGTTCTTC. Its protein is CASSQGRGWSSYNEQFF.

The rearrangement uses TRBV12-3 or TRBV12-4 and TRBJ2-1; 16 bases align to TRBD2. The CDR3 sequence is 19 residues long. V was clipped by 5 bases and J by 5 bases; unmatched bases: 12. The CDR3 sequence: CASSPEPGLAGGKNNEQFF. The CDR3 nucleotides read TGTGCCAGCAGTCCCGAACCGGGACTAGCGGGGGGGAAGAACAATGAGCAGTTCTTC.

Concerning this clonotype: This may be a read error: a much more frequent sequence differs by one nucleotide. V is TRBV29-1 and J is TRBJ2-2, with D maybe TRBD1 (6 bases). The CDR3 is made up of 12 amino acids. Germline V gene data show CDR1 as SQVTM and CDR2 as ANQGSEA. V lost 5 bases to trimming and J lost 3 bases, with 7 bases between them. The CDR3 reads CSVNRDTGELFF. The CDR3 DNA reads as TGCAGCGTTAACAGGGACACCGGGGAGCTGTTTTTT.

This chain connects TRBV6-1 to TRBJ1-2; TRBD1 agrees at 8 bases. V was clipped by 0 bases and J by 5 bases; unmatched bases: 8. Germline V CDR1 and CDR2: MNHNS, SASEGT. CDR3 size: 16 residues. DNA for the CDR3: TGTGCCAGCAGTGAAGCTGGCAGGGGGCTAGGATATGGCTACACCTTC. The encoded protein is CASSEAGRGLGYGYTF.